What follows are 12 T cell receptor beta chains derived from one specimen sequenced in a study of cytotoxic CD8 clonotypes in ibrutinib-treated CLL. The method was immunoSEQ multiplex PCR; TCRdb's version includes in-frame clones alone and lacks a portion of them. The profile covers some 290,000 clones, with almost 80% appearing a single time and under 8.5% taken by the ten largest. The input for sequencing was PBMCs, taken before ibrutinib treatment. The receptors here all came from a human donor with chronic lymphocytic leukemia.

This clone has just a few counts. The CDR3 region is CASSPPFGRITQYF. The CDR3 DNA is TGTGCCAGCAGCCCCCCGTTTGGCCGCATCACCCAGTACTTC. The chain employs TRBV7-6 and TRBJ2-5; D call uncertain. CDR1 is SGHVS and CDR2 is FNYEAQ in the germline V gene. CDR3 length: 14 amino acids. V lost 5 bases to trimming and J lost 8 bases, with 18 bases between them. Complete variable domain (other parts from reference TRBV7-6 and TRBJ2-5): GAGVSQSPRYKVTKRGQDVALRCDPISGHVSLYWYRQALGQGPEFLTYFNYEAQQDKSGLPNDRFSAERPEGSISTLTIQRTEQRDSAMYRCASSPPFGRITQYFGPGTRLLVL.

The V and J genes are TRBV30 and TRBJ2-4; 10 bases map to TRBD2. Germline loops: CDR1 GTSNPN, CDR2 SVGIG (reference sequence). V trimming: 1 base; J trimming: 6 bases; junction bases outside the gene matches: 12. The CDR3 has 17 amino acids. CDR3 sequence (DNA): TGTGCCTGGAGTGGGTGGGAAGCGGGAGGGCCGGGAAACATTCAGTACTTC. Translating gives CAWSGWEAGGPGNIQYF. The complete variable domain, with remaining parts taken from reference TRBV30 and TRBJ2-4, reads SQTIHQWPATLVQPVGSPLSLECTVEGTSNPNLYWYRQAAGRGLQLLFYSVGIGQISSEVPQNLSASRPQDRQFILSSKKLLLSDSGFYLCAWSGWEAGGPGNIQYFGAGTRLSVL.

This rearrangement joins TRBV27 to TRBJ1-1, with no clear D. From germline, CDR1 is MNHEY and CDR2 SMNVEV (reference sequence). CDR3 size: 13 residues. V was pared by 5 bases and J by 5 bases, with 12 bases between. CDR3 in amino acids: CASSALSTTEAFF. As DNA, the CDR3 is TGTGCCAGCAGTGCCCTTTCGACGACTGAAGCTTTCTTT.

This sequence joins TRBV7-6 and TRBJ2-1; D unresolved. The CDR3 sequence is 13 residues long. V was shortened by 5 bases and J by 5 bases, with 10 bases between the two germline ends. CDR1 and CDR2 (germline): SGHVS, FNYEAQ. As DNA, the CDR3 is TGTGCCAGCAGCAAGCGTGGGCACAATGAGCAGTTCTTC. Translation: CASSKRGHNEQFF.

The chain uses TRBV19 and TRBJ1-1; D is unresolved. V lost 3 bases and J lost 3, with 8 bases in between. The germline V gene encodes CDR1 LNHDA and CDR2 SQIVND (reference sequence). The CDR3 is 13 residues long. CDR3 in DNA: TGTGCCAGTAGTATCCTCCGTCACACTGAAGCTTTCTTT. This codes for CASSILRHTEAFF.

This clone has more than one count but fewer than ten. V usage is TRBV7-6 and J usage is TRBJ1-2; maybe TRBD1 (6 bases). Per germline, CDR1 SGHVS and CDR2 FNYEAQ. The length of the CDR3 is 15 residues. V was pared by 4 bases and J by 7 bases, with 19 bases between. CDR3 sequence reads: CASSSRRGAVAGYTF. The CDR3 bases are TGTGCCAGCAGCTCACGAAGGGGGGCGGTTGCTGGCTACACCTTC.

This clone was observed once. V gene TRBV7-2 combines with J gene TRBJ2-7; 10 bases are shared with TRBD2. CDR1 is SGHTA and CDR2 is FQGNSA in the germline V gene. The CDR3 is 15 amino acids. With V trimmed by 3 bases and J by 5 bases, 7 bases remained unmatched. This CDR3 reads CASSFPGLALNEQYF. CDR3 DNA sequence: TGTGCCAGCAGCTTCCCGGGACTAGCGCTGAACGAGCAGTACTTC.

DNA of the CDR3: TGTGCCAGCAGCGTGATCCACACCGGGGAGCTGTTTTTT. Translated, it gives CASSVIHTGELFF. V is TRBV9 and J is TRBJ2-2; D not certain. Germline V gives CDR1 SGDLS, CDR2 YYNGEE. The CDR3 totals 13 residues. V lost 2 bases, J lost 3 bases, and 5 bases lay in between.

The chain carries TRBV18 and TRBJ2-5, with 12 bases lining up with TRBD2. After removal of 3 bases from V and 3 bases from J, the junction contained 2 bases not matched to a gene. The germline CDR1 and CDR2 sequences are KGHSH and LQKENI. The CDR3 is made up of 15 amino acids. The CDR3 is CASSPWTSGKETQYF. The CDR3 bases are TGTGCCAGCTCACCGTGGACTAGCGGGAAAGAGACCCAGTACTTC.

J is TRBJ2-7 and V is TRBV4-3; D may be TRBD2 (6 bases). Germline CDR1 is LGHNA and CDR2 is YSLEER. This CDR3 is 15 amino acids long. V shed 1 base and J shed 0 bases, with 10 bases lying between them. The DNA for the CDR3 is TGCGCCAGCAGCCAAGCGCACGGGAGCTCCTACGAGCAGTACTTC. Translated: CASSQAHGSSYEQYF.

This clone was picked up one time. The chain employs TRBV25-1 and TRBJ1-1, with D possibly being TRBD1 (5 bases). With 6 bases removed from V and 7 bases from J, the gap between germline ends came to 21 bases. This CDR3 contains 15 residues. Germline loops: CDR1 MGHDK, CDR2 SYGVNS. DNA of the CDR3: TGTGCCAGCAGGGGGCCGATTGTGGGGAACGGTGAAGCTTTCTTT. Translation: CASRGPIVGNGEAFF.

CDR3 region: CASTDNLSVDGGNYEQYF. CDR3 in DNA: TGTGCCAGCACTGACAATCTTTCGGTGGACGGGGGGAACTACGAGCAGTACTTC. This chain joins TRBV28 and TRBJ2-7; 7 positions match TRBD2. The V and J ends lost 7 bases and 3 bases, in that order; junction bases with no gene match: 21. Germline values: CDR1 MDHEN, CDR2 SYDVKM. There are 18 residues in the CDR3.